Detailed here is one TCR beta chain. This clone was seen a handful of times. The clone's antigen remains unknown. There are no base qualities to consult, and no much larger clone falls within one base. This sample is drawn from a study of blood T cell repertoires in COVID-19 (TCRdb year 2020). The study in broad terms: The collaborator samples originated in the United States, Italy and Spain and spanned the acute and convalescent phases of COVID-19. The material from the prospective study consisted of cDNA or gDNA derived from T cells, B-cell-depleted T cells, or PBMCs. Deeply sampled blood TCRbeta repertoires from subjects exposed to, actively infected with, or recovered from COVID-19 were included in the dataset. The repertoires were released in a freely available public database meant as a resource for research on the immune response to SARS-CoV-2. The samples were drawn from the first 160 participants of the ongoing ImmuneRACE study and from some 1,300 subjects provided by 6 global collaborators. Sample metadata almost always included a de-identified subject ID, COVID-19 status, age in years and sex. Where available, HLA class I and class II types were obtained from metadata supplied by the sample provider rather than from assay-based typing.

TCRbeta CDR3 regions were amplified from genomic DNA by means of the immunoSEQ Assay, a bias-controlled multiplex PCR. Per the source publication's procedure: The number of nucleated cells in each sample was estimated from the amplification of reference gene primers within the assay. Sequence reads were collapsed and filtered to measure the absolute abundance of every unique TCRbeta CDR3 rearrangement. Productive Simpson clonality was computed per sample as the square root of Simpson's diversity index over productive rearrangements. TCRdb obtained this table from immuneACCESS and retained in-frame rearrangements with V and J assigned. These tables miss some clones; where compared with another copy, unresolved V genes account for less than half of the shortfall, and the remainder is unexplained. V and J calls and clone size are given by that table; D and trimming were obtained from the DNA. This sample gives approximately 150,000 clones in total; roughly 89% of them show up just once. Together, the top ten hold over 0.85% of the sample.

Whole blood was collected in K2EDTA tubes by collaborating institutions according to the institutions' own protocols. For TCRbeta analysis, collaborators shipped samples in one of three forms: frozen whole blood, isolated PBMCs, or DNA extracted from either of those sample types. V sheds 1 base and J sheds 2 bases, leaving 12 bases between their ends. Its CDR3 holds 15 amino acids, cysteine through phenylalanine. Just the 45-base CDR3 DNA is kept, in frame starting at base 1. The germline V gene sets CDR1 to SGHVS and CDR2 to FNYEAQ. Study-wide conclusions, independent of this receptor: How much clinical and demographic metadata was included differed by source and by participant, and the metadata was provided uncurated.

Sequencing was performed on peripheral blood. The rearrangement combines TRBV7-6 with TRBJ2-7; no D segment can be confidently identified. The receptor's source is a woman aged 45-59 years with acute or convalescent COVID-19. The CDR3 loop reads CASSLVQYEPYEQYF. In nucleotides, the sequence is TGTGCCAGCAGCTTAGTACAGTACGAGCCCTACGAGCAGTACTTC.